The 20 T cell receptor beta chains below come from one sample, sequenced in a study of post-analysis software for immune sequencing data. Their antigens remain unidentified. Study-level results: Patients used a handful of TRBV segments, including TRBV5-6, TRBV5-1 and TRBV20-1, more often than controls.

The TCR beta cDNA libraries carried unique molecular identifiers. TCRdb reanalysed the PCR reads using MiXCR and keeps one entry per CDR3 protein. The sample gives some 690,000 distinct CDR3 sequences, about 27% of which show up once; around 0.56% is in the top ten. The sample comprised blood. The source of these receptors is a girl aged 10-17 years with multiple sclerosis.

The chain carries TRBV5-5 and TRBJ1-6, with 7 bases fitting TRBD1. CDR3 length: 16 residues. Trimming took 4 bases from V and 0 from J; bases not matched to a gene: 4. Germline CDR1 and CDR2: SGHKS and YYEKEE (reference sequence). This CDR3 is CASSTQGSSYNSPLHF. Here the CDR3 DNA reads TGTGCCAGCAGCACACAGGGGAGCTCCTATAATTCACCCCTCCACTTT.

V and J are TRBV4-1 and TRBJ2-2; D not resolved. Germline V CDR1 and CDR2: MGHRA, YSYEKL. The CDR3 sequence is 15 residues long. V lost 1 base to trimming and J lost 0 bases, with 6 bases between them. CDR3 sequence reads: CASSQGDTNTGELFF. CDR3 DNA: TGCGCCAGCAGCCAAGGGGATACGAACACCGGGGAGCTGTTTTTT.

This rearrangement joins TRBV28 to TRBJ2-3; TRBD2 aligns across 12 bases. This CDR3 is 14 amino acids long. The ends lost 11 bases at V and 5 bases at J; junction bases unmatched: 8. In germline, CDR1 is MDHEN, CDR2 SYDVKM. CDR3 nucleotide sequence: TGTGCCGGGATCCTAGCGGGGGGGGAAGATACGCAGTATTTT. Translated, it gives CAGILAGGEDTQYF.

The J gene is TRBJ2-4, the V gene TRBV9; D may be TRBD1 (6 bases). The CDR3 covers 16 residues. The V end lost 1 base, the J end lost 0 bases, and 11 bases lay between the germline ends. The germline CDR1 and CDR2 sequences are SGDLS and YYNGEE. The CDR3 spells CASSVNGQLAKNIQYF. The CDR3 bases are TGTGCCAGCAGCGTAAATGGACAGCTAGCCAAAAACATTCAGTACTTC.

The rearrangement joins TRBV4-1 to TRBJ2-7; D possibly matches TRBD1 or TRBD2 (6 bases each). Trimming removed 0 bases at V and 0 bases at J, with 9 bases between. Per the germline V gene, CDR1 is MGHRA and CDR2 is YSYEKL. CDR3 length: 15 residues. This chain's CDR3 is CASSQEGGLSYEQYF. Written as DNA, the CDR3 is TGCGCCAGCAGCCAAGAGGGGGGCCTCTCCTACGAGCAGTACTTC.

The rearrangement uses TRBV12-3 or TRBV12-4 and TRBJ2-1; 11 bases match TRBD1. The CDR3 extends over 16 amino acids. V shed 5 bases and J 3 bases; nucleotides not matched to a gene: 6. The CDR3: CASSIDGTGGYNEQFF. CDR3 coding DNA: TGTGCCAGCAGTATAGACGGGACAGGGGGCTACAATGAGCAGTTCTTC.

A word on this clonotype: One base away lies a much larger clone, so this may be a sequencing read error. The V gene is TRBV7-2, the J gene TRBJ2-1, with 10 bases identical to TRBD2. The junction had 6 bases not matched to a gene; V was cut back by 2 bases and J by 8 bases. The V gene's germline CDR1 is SGHTA and CDR2 FQGNSA. This CDR3 region has 15 residues. In DNA, the CDR3 is TGTGCCAGCAGCTTAAGCGGGAGGGTGTGTGATGAGCAGTTCTTC. Amino acids: CASSLSGRVCDEQFF.

V gene TRBV7-9 combines with J gene TRBJ1-5; TRBD1 agrees at 8 bases. Unmatched junction bases numbered 6, after V lost 10 bases and J lost 4 bases. The CDR3 is 13 amino acids. Looked up from germline, CDR1 is SEHNR and CDR2 is FQNEAQ (reference sequence). CDR3 loop: CATMDRDNQPQHF. The CDR3 DNA follows: TGTGCCACCATGGACAGGGATAATCAGCCCCAGCATTTT.

The chain employs TRBV2 and TRBJ1-1, with D unclear. CDR3 length equals 14 residues. In germline, CDR1 is SNHLY, CDR2 FYNNEI. Between the trimmed V and J ends, which lost 6 bases and 3 bases, there was a span of 14 bases. Written as DNA, the CDR3 is TGTGCCAGCAGACGGTTGAGAGGGTACACTGAAGCTTTCTTT. It is translated as CASRRLRGYTEAFF.

This clonotype was detected only a few times. V gene TRBV27 combines with J gene TRBJ1-4, with 7 bases that match TRBD1. CDR1 is MNHEY and CDR2 is SMNVEV in the germline V gene (reference sequence). There are 14 residues in the CDR3. V lost 8 bases, J lost 4 bases, and 7 bases stayed unmatched. CDR3 sequence (DNA): TGTGCCAGCGACAGGGACGGTTTTAATGAAAAACTGTTTTTT. Its translation: CASDRDGFNEKLFF. The whole variable domain, remainder taken from reference TRBV27 and TRBJ1-4, is EAQVTQNPRYLITVTGKKLTVTCSQNMNHEYMSWYRQDPGLGLRQIYYSMNVEVTDKGDVPEGYKVSRKEKRNFPLILESPSPNQTSLYFCASDRDGFNEKLFFGSGTQLSVL.

The rearrangement uses TRBV6-5 and TRBJ2-4; possibly TRBD2 for D (5 bases). Germline values: CDR1 MNHEY, CDR2 SVGAGI. The CDR3 has 14 amino acids. Trimming pared 3 bases from V and 5 bases from J, leaving 11 bases between. The CDR3 region has the DNA TGTGCCAGCAGTTATGGCAGCGGAGAAAACATTCAGTACTTC. This encodes CASSYGSGENIQYF.

The chain links TRBV5-1 to TRBJ2-5; D tentatively reads TRBD1 or TRBD2 (5 bases each). Trimming shortened V by 7 bases and J by 9 bases, and 19 bases separated the two germline ends. The germline gives CDR1 SGHRS, CDR2 YFSETQ. The CDR3 is made up of 13 amino acids. The CDR3 DNA reads as TGCGCCAGCGGGGCCGTAGTCTCCGGGGCCCAGTACTTC. It translates to CASGAVVSGAQYF.

The chain employs TRBV7-2 and TRBJ1-5, with 8 nucleotides matching TRBD1. This CDR3 is built from 13 residues. The V gene end was trimmed by 3 bases and the J gene end by 8 bases; junction bases not matched to a gene: 3. The germline gives CDR1 SGHTA, CDR2 FQGNSA. The CDR3 DNA sequence: TGTGCCAGCAGCTTGACAGGGGCCAAGCCCCAGCATTTT. Translated: CASSLTGAKPQHF.

A few counts support this clonotype. The rearrangement joins TRBV7-2 to TRBJ2-5; 10 positions match TRBD1. Germline CDR1 SGHTA, CDR2 FQGNSA. Trimming removed 5 bases from V and 7 bases from J; junction bases left unmatched: 16. The CDR3 runs 17 residues. CDR3 sequence reads: CASSRMTGGDGLGTQYF. The DNA of the CDR3 is TGTGCCAGCAGCCGGATGACAGGGGGCGATGGCCTGGGGACCCAGTACTTC. Looking up the rest from reference TRBV7-2 and TRBJ2-5 gives the full variable domain: GAGVSQSPSNKVTEKGKDVELRCDPISGHTALYWYRQSLGQGLEFLIYFQGNSAPDKSGLPSDRFSAERTGGSVSTLTIQRTQQEDSAVYLCASSRMTGGDGLGTQYFGPGTRLLVL.

V usage is TRBV20-1 and J usage is TRBJ2-5; perhaps D is TRBD1 or TRBD2 (6 bases each). The DNA end is more similar to TRBJ2-7, so the J call may be wrong. The CDR3 length is 15 residues. Germline V gene sequence: CDR1 DFQATT, CDR2 SNEGSKA (reference sequence). The CDR3, as DNA: TGCAGTGCTAGCCCATACGGGGGCGTTGAGGACGAGCAGTACTTC. Protein product: CSASPYGGVEDEQYF.

The table lists this clonotype with a few counts. This chain's CDR3 is CAISRQVQADTQYF. CDR3 DNA sequence: TGTGCCATCTCCCGGCAGGTGCAGGCAGATACGCAGTATTTT. The chain couples TRBV10-3 to TRBJ2-3; D remains ambiguous. Trimming shortened V by 8 bases and J by 4 bases, and 16 bases separated the two germline ends. The CDR3 contains 14 residues. Per the germline V gene, CDR1 is ENHRY and CDR2 is SYGVKD.

The chain employs TRBV28 and TRBJ2-4; either TRBD1 or TRBD2 may fit D (5 bases each). Trimming left V 2 bases short and J 0 bases short, with 8 bases between. The CDR3 runs to 15 residues. The V gene's germline CDR1 is MDHEN and CDR2 SYDVKM. The CDR3 sequence is CASSLEGSAKNIQYF. In nucleotides, the CDR3 is TGTGCCAGCAGTTTAGAGGGGTCAGCCAAAAACATTCAGTACTTC.

The chain carries TRBV9 and TRBJ2-3, with D uncertain. V shed 4 bases and J shed 2 bases, with 8 bases lying between them. Germline values: CDR1 SGDLS, CDR2 YYNGEE. The CDR3 sequence is 13 residues long. The CDR3 DNA reads TGTGCCAGCAGCCCTTGGCCCACAGATACGCAGTATTTT. As protein: CASSPWPTDTQYF.

This clonotype has only a few counts. The rearrangement uses TRBV7-2 and TRBJ2-3; 7 positions match TRBD1. Germline assignment: CDR1 SGHTA and CDR2 FQGNSA. J gave up 3 bases and V 3 bases, and 3 bases lay outside the gene matches. The CDR3 runs 14 residues. CDR3 in DNA: TGTGCCAGCAGCTTCGAGGGGGCGACAGATACGCAGTATTTT. Translated: CASSFEGATDTQYF.

In regard to this clonotype: A junction end diverges from the germline sequence, so it may reflect a read error. This chain links TRBV7-9 with TRBJ1-5; no clear D. Germline V gives CDR1 SEHNR, CDR2 FQNEAQ (reference sequence). The CDR3 spans 16 residues. CDR3 sequence (DNA): TGTGTCAGCAGCTTAGTGACACCTCTCGGCAATCAGCCCCAGCATTTT. This codes for CVSSLVTPLGNQPQHF.